This entry lists 23 T cell receptor beta chains sequenced from one sample in a study of human T cells and chemical hapten exposure. The time point: patch test 1, 2 weeks after DPC sensitization. Treatment here: therapeutic diphenylcyclopropenone sensitization with weekly scalp DPC. TCRdb redid the calling of the RACE reads with MiXCR, one entry per CDR3 protein. The data show around 50,000 distinct CDR3 sequences, about 9.6% seen once. The sequencing here drew on whole blood, taken in connection with sensitization to the hapten diphenylcyclopropenone (DPC). These receptors originate from a woman between 40 and 50 years old with alopecia areata. Some clones in this sample may be carry-over from other donors' samples.

The genes are TRBV6-2 or TRBV6-3 and TRBJ2-1; D is uncertain. CDR3 length equals 14 residues. Germline V gene data show CDR1 as MNHEY and CDR2 as SVGEGT. Trimming pared 2 bases from V and 1 base from J, leaving 6 bases between. CDR3 sequence: CASSYRVSYNEQFF. CDR3 in DNA: TGTGCCAGCAGTTACAGGGTTTCCTACAATGAGCAGTTCTTC.

In its sample, this clonotype was seen a few times. CDR3 nucleotides: TGTGCCAGCAGCTTAGATTATGGCGGGGGGGCCCAGGAGCAGTACTTC. Translated, it gives CASSLDYGGGAQEQYF. The chain uses TRBV7-6 and TRBJ2-7, with TRBD2 identical over 9 bases. There are 16 residues in the CDR3. Losses at the gene ends were 1 base for V and 7 bases for J; bases not matched to a gene: 11. Per the germline V gene, CDR1 is SGHVS and CDR2 is FNYEAQ.

This clonotype occurred a few times. This sequence joins TRBV12-3 or TRBV12-4 and TRBJ1-1, with 7 bases aligning to TRBD1. Trimming cost V 1 base and J 4 bases; bases outside gene matches: 6. The CDR3 sequence is 15 residues long. CDR3 sequence reads: CASSLVDRAGTEAFF. CDR3 in DNA: TGTGCCAGCAGTTTAGTCGACAGGGCGGGCACTGAAGCTTTCTTT.

This clonotype was counted a single time. V is TRBV11-2 and J is TRBJ2-7, with D perhaps TRBD1 (5 bases). Germline loops: CDR1 SGHAT, CDR2 FQNNGV. The CDR3 spans 13 residues. V was pared by 5 bases and J by 5 bases, with 13 bases between. The CDR3 DNA follows: TGTGCCAGCAGCCTATCAGGGATCAACGAGCAGTACTTC. It yields the protein CASSLSGINEQYF.

The genes are TRBV6-1 and TRBJ1-1; D remains unclear. CDR3 size: 15 residues. V dropped 3 bases and J dropped 1 base, with 12 bases sitting between them. Per germline, CDR1 MNHNS and CDR2 SASEGT. The CDR3 region is CASSDGPDPNTEAFF. In DNA, the CDR3 is TGTGCCAGCAGTGACGGCCCGGACCCGAACACTGAAGCTTTCTTT.

The rearrangement joins TRBV27 to TRBJ2-7, with D unclear. CDR1 and CDR2 from the germline V gene are MNHEY and SMNVEV (reference sequence). Trimming removed 7 bases at V and 0 bases at J, with 13 bases between. This CDR3 contains 14 residues. CDR3 sequence: CASTVGRSSYEQYF. The CDR3 DNA reads TGTGCCAGCACTGTTGGACGGAGCTCCTACGAGCAGTACTTC.

This clonotype has just a few counts. The genes are TRBV7-9 and TRBJ2-1; 9 nucleotides agree with TRBD1. The CDR3 extends over 15 amino acids. CDR1 and CDR2 from the germline V gene are SEHNR and FQNEAQ (reference sequence). The V gene end was trimmed by 5 bases and the J gene end by 4 bases; junction bases not matched to a gene: 6. The CDR3 DNA sequence: TGTGCCAGCAGCACCCGGGACAGGGTTTACAATGAGCAGTTCTTC. Translating it yields CASSTRDRVYNEQFF.

This clonotype was seen at least ten times. This chain links TRBV4-1 with TRBJ2-1, with D perhaps being TRBD1 or TRBD2 (5 bases each). This CDR3 is built from 14 residues. Per germline, CDR1 MGHRA and CDR2 YSYEKL. V was clipped by 6 bases and J by 2 bases, with 11 bases between them. CDR3 nucleotides: TGCGCCAGCAGTGAGGGGCCCGCCTACAATGAGCAGTTCTTC. It encodes CASSEGPAYNEQFF.

This chain joins TRBV9 and TRBJ2-3, with 7 bases aligning to TRBD2. Losses at the gene ends were 4 bases for V and 4 bases for J; bases not matched to a gene: 15. There are 17 residues in the CDR3. Per the germline V gene, CDR1 is SGDLS and CDR2 is YYNGEE. The CDR3 DNA reads TGTGCCAGCAGCCCCAACCGGGACGGGAGGATGGCAGATACGCAGTATTTT. Amino acids: CASSPNRDGRMADTQYF. Looking up the rest from reference TRBV9 and TRBJ2-3 gives the full variable domain: DSGVTQTPKHLITATGQRVTLRCSPRSGDLSVYWYQQSLDQGLQFLIQYYNGEERAKGNILERFSAQQFPDLHSELNLSSLELGDSALYFCASSPNRDGRMADTQYFGPGTRLTVL.

This clonotype showed up many times. Written as DNA, the CDR3 is TGTGCCAGCAGTAGTTCCGGGACTCCGTTTTTT. Its protein product is CASSSSGTPFF. The chain combines TRBV2 with TRBJ1-4; perhaps TRBD1 as D (5 bases). V shed 5 bases and J shed 16 bases, with 14 bases lying between them. Germline V gene data show CDR1 as SNHLY and CDR2 as FYNNEI. CDR3 length: 11 residues.

This clonotype was picked up many times. The V gene is TRBV2, the J gene TRBJ1-1; 8 bases align to TRBD1. Losses at the gene ends were 6 bases for V and 3 bases for J; bases not matched to a gene: 3. The CDR3 is made up of 13 amino acids. Germline CDR1 SNHLY, CDR2 FYNNEI. As DNA, the CDR3 is TGTGCCAGCAGAATGGACAGGGACACTGAAGCTTTCTTT. This translates into CASRMDRDTEAFF.

This clonotype was picked up many times. The rearrangement joins TRBV5-6 to TRBJ1-3; no clear D gene. The germline V gene encodes CDR1 SGHDT and CDR2 YYEEEE. This CDR3 spans 16 amino acids. The germline V and J ends were trimmed by 2 bases and 0 bases, with 12 bases remaining between them. CDR3 bases: TGTGCCAGCAGCTTCAAGAGGCAAGCCTCTGGAAACACCATATATTTT. It specifies CASSFKRQASGNTIYF.

This clonotype was seen many times. This sequence joins TRBV5-1 and TRBJ2-2; 12 nucleotides align to TRBD2. The germline CDR1 and CDR2 sequences are SGHRS and YFSETQ. V shed 4 bases and J 4 bases; nucleotides not matched to a gene: 5. There are 16 residues in the CDR3. Written as DNA, the CDR3 is TGCGCCAGCAGCCCGACTAGCGGGGGAAGCACCGGGGAGCTGTTTTTT. This encodes CASSPTSGGSTGELFF.

Within the sample, this clonotype is medium-sized. The chain employs TRBV11-2 and TRBJ2-2; either TRBD1 or TRBD2 may fit D (5 bases each). Per the germline V gene, CDR1 is SGHAT and CDR2 is FQNNGV. The V end lost 5 bases, the J end lost 2 bases, and 9 bases lay between the germline ends. The length of the CDR3 is 14 residues. CDR3 residues: CASSRRGNTGELFF. The CDR3 DNA follows: TGTGCCAGCAGCCGCCGGGGCAACACCGGGGAGCTGTTTTTT.

This chain connects TRBV14 to TRBJ1-1; D call uncertain. Germline CDR1 SGHDN, CDR2 FVKESK. Trimming removed 2 bases at V and 1 base at J, with 11 bases between. The CDR3 totals 15 residues. The CDR3 DNA is TGTGCCAGCAGCCAACTGGGCGCAGCGAACACTGAAGCTTTCTTT. Translating gives CASSQLGAANTEAFF.

A few counts support this clonotype. The rearrangement links TRBV4-3 to TRBJ2-1; no clear D gene. V shed 0 bases and J shed 0 bases, with 6 bases lying between them. The CDR3 totals 15 residues. In germline, CDR1 is LGHNA, CDR2 YSLEER. CDR3 sequence: CASSQDYSSYNEQFF. The CDR3, as DNA: TGCGCCAGCAGCCAAGACTATAGCTCCTACAATGAGCAGTTCTTC.

The genes are TRBV9 and TRBJ2-3, with D hard to call. The CDR3 is 12 amino acids. The germline V gene encodes CDR1 SGDLS and CDR2 YYNGEE. The V gene lost 0 bases and the J gene lost 5 bases, with 4 bases spanning the gap. As DNA, the CDR3 is TGTGCCAGCAGCGTAGTAGGAGATACGCAGTATTTT. It is translated as CASSVVGDTQYF.

This clonotype was counted ten times or more. CDR3 DNA sequence: TGTGCCAGCAGCTTACATACTGGGGCCTCGACCGGGGAGCTGTTTTTT. Protein product: CASSLHTGASTGELFF. The rearrangement joins TRBV7-6 to TRBJ2-2; D might be TRBD1 (5 bases). Trimming cost V 2 bases and J 5 bases, with 15 bases left between them. From germline, CDR1 is SGHVS and CDR2 FNYEAQ. There are 16 residues in the CDR3.

This clonotype was picked up many times. The V gene is TRBV5-1, the J gene TRBJ2-3; 7 bases map to TRBD2. The CDR3 runs to 16 residues. The germline gives CDR1 SGHRS, CDR2 YFSETQ. V shed 0 bases, J shed 5 bases, and the junction held 9 bases outside the gene matches. CDR3 nucleotide sequence: TGCGCCAGCAGCTTGGTGTCGGGGGGTCAAGGAGATACGCAGTATTTT. Amino acid sequence: CASSLVSGGQGDTQYF.

The table lists this clonotype with many counts. The chain's CDR3 is CASRLLADRRYTGELFF. The CDR3 coding sequence is TGTGCCAGCAGACTACTCGCCGACCGGAGATACACCGGGGAGCTGTTTTTT. The chain has TRBV6-2 or TRBV6-3 and TRBJ2-2; D remains unclear. The CDR3 has 17 amino acids. Trimming removed 6 bases from V and 3 bases from J, with 20 bases in between. CDR1 and CDR2 from the germline V gene are MNHEY and SVGEGT.

This chain connects TRBV4-3 to TRBJ2-7; 8 nucleotides line up with TRBD1. The CDR3 spans 18 residues. Trimming removed 0 bases from V and 3 bases from J; junction bases left unmatched: 13. CDR1 is LGHNA and CDR2 is YSLEER in the germline V gene. CDR3 in amino acids: CASSQELGAWDRLYEQYF. The CDR3, as DNA: TGCGCCAGCAGCCAAGAGCTTGGGGCTTGGGACAGGCTCTACGAGCAGTACTTC.

This clonotype occurred many times. The chain couples TRBV3-1 to TRBJ1-5; D uncertain. The V gene lost 0 bases and the J gene lost 0 bases, with 9 bases spanning the gap. The germline CDR1 and CDR2 sequences are LGHDT and YNNKEL (reference sequence). This CDR3 contains 16 residues. The CDR3 bases are TGTGCCAGCAGCCAAGACACGTCGAATAGCAATCAGCCCCAGCATTTT. It codes for CASSQDTSNSNQPQHF.

This clonotype has just a few counts. This chain links TRBV29-1 with TRBJ2-7; tentative D call: TRBD2 (6 bases). Per the germline V gene, CDR1 is SQVTM and CDR2 is ANQGSEA. The CDR3 contains 15 residues. V was trimmed by 6 bases and J by 0 bases, leaving 18 bases between them. The CDR3 is CSVTGTPFSSYEQYF. CDR3 bases: TGCAGCGTCACCGGGACTCCCTTTAGCTCCTACGAGCAGTACTTC.